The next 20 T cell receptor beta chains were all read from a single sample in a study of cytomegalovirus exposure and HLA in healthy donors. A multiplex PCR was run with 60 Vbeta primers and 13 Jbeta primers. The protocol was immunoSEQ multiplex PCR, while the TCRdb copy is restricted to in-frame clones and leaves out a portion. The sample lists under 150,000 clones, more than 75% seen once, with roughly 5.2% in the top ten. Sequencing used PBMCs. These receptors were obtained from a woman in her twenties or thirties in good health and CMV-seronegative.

This chain's CDR3 is CASSQDFGDEQYF. CDR3 in DNA: TGCGCCAGCAGCCAAGATTTCGGGGACGAGCAGTACTTC. V gene TRBV4-3 combines with J gene TRBJ2-7; maybe TRBD2 (5 bases). V lost 0 bases, J lost 5 bases, and 8 bases lay in between. The CDR3 loop spans 13 amino acids. The germline V gene encodes CDR1 LGHNA and CDR2 YSLEER.

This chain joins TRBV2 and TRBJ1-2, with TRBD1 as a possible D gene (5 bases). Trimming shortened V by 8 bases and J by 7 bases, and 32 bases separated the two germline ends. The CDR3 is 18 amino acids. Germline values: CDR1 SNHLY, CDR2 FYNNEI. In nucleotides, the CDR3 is TGTGCCAGCTTGTCCGTGCGCAGGGTGATAAGCGGGGATTTTGGCTACACCTTC. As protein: CASLSVRRVISGDFGYTF.

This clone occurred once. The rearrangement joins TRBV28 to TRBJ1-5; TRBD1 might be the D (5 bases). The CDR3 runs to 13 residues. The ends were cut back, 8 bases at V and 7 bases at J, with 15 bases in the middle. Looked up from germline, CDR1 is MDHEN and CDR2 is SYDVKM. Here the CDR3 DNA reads TGTGCCAGCGGAGGGGTTTCAGGGCAGCCCCAGCATTTT. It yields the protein CASGGVSGQPQHF.

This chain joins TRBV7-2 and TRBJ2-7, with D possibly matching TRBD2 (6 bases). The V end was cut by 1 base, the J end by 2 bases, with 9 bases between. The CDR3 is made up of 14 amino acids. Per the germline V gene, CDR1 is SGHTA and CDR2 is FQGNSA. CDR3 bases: TGTGCCAGCAGCTTAGGCGGGGAACCCTACGAGCAGTACTTC. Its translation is CASSLGGEPYEQYF. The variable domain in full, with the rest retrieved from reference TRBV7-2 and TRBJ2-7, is GAGVSQSPSNKVTEKGKDVELRCDPISGHTALYWYRQSLGQGLEFLIYFQGNSAPDKSGLPSDRFSAERTGGSVSTLTIQRTQQEDSAVYLCASSLGGEPYEQYFGPGTRLTVT.

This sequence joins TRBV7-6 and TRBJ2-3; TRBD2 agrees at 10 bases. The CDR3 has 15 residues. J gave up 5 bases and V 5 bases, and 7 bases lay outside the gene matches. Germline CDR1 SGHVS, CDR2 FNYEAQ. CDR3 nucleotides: TGTGCCAGCAGCCCGGAGCGGGAGGGCCGAGATACGCAGTATTTT. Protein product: CASSPEREGRDTQYF.

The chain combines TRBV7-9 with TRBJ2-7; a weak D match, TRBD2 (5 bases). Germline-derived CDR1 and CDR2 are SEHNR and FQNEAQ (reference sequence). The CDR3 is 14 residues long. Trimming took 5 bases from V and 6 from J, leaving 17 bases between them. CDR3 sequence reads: CASSPRTGIGEQYF. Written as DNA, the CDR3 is TGTGCCAGCAGCCCCCGGACGGGAATTGGCGAGCAGTACTTC.

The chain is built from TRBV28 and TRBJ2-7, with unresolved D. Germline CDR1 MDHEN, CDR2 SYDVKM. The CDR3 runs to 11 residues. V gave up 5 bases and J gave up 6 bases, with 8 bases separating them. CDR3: CASSTRSEQYF. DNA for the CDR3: TGTGCCAGCAGTACGAGGTCCGAGCAGTACTTC.

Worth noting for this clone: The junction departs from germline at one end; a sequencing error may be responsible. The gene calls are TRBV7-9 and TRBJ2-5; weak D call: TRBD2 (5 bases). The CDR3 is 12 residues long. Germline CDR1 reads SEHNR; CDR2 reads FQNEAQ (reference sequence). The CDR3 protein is CSSSIEGGTQYF. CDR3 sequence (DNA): TGTTCCAGCAGCATCGAGGGCGGGACCCAGTACTTC.

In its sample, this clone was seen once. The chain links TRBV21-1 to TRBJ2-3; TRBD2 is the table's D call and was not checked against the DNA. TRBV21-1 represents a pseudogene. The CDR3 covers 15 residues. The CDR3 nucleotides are TGTGCCAGCAGGGCACTAGCGCTCCGCACAGATACGCAGTATTTT. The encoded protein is CASRALALRTDTQYF.

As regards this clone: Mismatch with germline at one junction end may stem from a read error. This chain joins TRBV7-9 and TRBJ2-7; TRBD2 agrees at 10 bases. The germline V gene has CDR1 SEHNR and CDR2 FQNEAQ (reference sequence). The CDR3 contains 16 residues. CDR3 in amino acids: CSSSPFRVAGGYEQYF. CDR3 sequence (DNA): TGTTCCAGCAGCCCATTTCGGGTAGCGGGAGGTTACGAGCAGTACTTC. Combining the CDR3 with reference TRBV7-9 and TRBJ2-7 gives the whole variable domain DTGVSQNPRHKITKRGQNVTFRCDPISEHNRLYWYRQTLGQGPEFLTYFQNEAQLEKSRLLSDRFSAERPKGSFSTLEIQRTEQGDSAMYLCSSSPFRVAGGYEQYFGPGTRLTVT.

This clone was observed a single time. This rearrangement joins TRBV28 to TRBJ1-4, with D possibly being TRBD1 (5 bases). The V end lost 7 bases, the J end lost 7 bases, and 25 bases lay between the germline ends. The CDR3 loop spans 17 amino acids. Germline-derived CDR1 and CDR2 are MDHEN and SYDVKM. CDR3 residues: CASTFSRWGRSGEKLFF. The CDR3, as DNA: TGTGCCAGCACTTTCAGCAGGTGGGGCAGGAGTGGTGAAAAACTGTTTTTT.

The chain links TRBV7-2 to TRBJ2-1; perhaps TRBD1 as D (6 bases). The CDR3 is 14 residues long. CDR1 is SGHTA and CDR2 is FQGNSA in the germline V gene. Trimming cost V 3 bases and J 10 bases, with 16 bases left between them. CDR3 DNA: TGTGCCAGCAGCTTCACCGGGACATCCGGGGAGCAGTTCTTC. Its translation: CASSFTGTSGEQFF.

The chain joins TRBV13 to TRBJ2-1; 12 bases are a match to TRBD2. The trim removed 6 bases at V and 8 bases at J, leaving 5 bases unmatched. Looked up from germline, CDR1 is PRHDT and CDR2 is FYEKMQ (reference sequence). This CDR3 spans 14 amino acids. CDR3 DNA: TGTGCCAGCAGTGAAAGGACTAGCGGGGATGAGCAGTTCTTC. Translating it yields CASSERTSGDEQFF.

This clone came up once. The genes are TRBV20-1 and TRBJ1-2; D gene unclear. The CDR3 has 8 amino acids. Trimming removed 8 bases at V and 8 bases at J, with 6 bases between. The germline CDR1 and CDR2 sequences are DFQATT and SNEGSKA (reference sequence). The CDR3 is CSPRGYTF. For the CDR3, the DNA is TGCAGTCCCAGGGGCTACACCTTC.

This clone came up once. CDR3 sequence (DNA): TGTGCCAGCAGCTTAGTTAACCAAGAGACCCAGTACTTC. It is translated as CASSLVNQETQYF. This sequence joins TRBV7-8 and TRBJ2-5; D is unresolved. This CDR3 spans 13 amino acids. V was trimmed by 1 base and J by 0 bases, leaving 3 bases between them. Germline V CDR1 and CDR2: SGHVS, FQNEAQ.

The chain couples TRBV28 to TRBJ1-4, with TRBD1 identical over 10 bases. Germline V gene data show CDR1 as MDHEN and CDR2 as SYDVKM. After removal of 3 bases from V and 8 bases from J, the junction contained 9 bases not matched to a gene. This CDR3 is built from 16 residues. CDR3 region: CASSLGSGTGVEKLFF. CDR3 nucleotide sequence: TGTGCCAGCAGTTTGGGTTCCGGGACAGGGGTAGAAAAACTGTTTTTT.

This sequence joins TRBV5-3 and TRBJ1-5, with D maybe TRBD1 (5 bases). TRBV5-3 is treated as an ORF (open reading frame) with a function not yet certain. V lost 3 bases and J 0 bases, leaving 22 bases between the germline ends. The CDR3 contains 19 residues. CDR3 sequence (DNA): TGTGCCAGAAGCTATCCCCTGGGGGGGGTAGAGCTTAGCAATCAGCCCCAGCATTTT. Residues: CARSYPLGGVELSNQPQHF.

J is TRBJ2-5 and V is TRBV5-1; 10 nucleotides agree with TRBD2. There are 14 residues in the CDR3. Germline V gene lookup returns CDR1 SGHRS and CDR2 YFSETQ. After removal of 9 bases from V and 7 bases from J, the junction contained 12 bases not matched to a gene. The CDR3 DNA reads TGCGCCACCTCGCCCGGGACTAGCGACGTGACCCAGTACTTC. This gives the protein CATSPGTSDVTQYF.

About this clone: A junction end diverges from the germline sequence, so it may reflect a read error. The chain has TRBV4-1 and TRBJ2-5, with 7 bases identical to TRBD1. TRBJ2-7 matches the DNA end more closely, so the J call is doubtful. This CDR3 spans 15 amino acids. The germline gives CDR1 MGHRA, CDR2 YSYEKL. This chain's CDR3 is CASSQPRDSSHEQYF. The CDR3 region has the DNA TGCGCCAGCAGCCAACCCCGGGACAGCTCCCACGAGCAGTACTTC.

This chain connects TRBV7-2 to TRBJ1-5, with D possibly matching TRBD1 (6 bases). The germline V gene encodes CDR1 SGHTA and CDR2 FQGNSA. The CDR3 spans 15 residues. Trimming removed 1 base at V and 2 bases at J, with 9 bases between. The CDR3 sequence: CASSLEAGGNQPQHF. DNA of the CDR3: TGTGCCAGCAGCTTAGAGGCAGGGGGCAATCAGCCCCAGCATTTT. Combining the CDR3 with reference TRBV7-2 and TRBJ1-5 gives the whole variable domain GAGVSQSPSNKVTEKGKDVELRCDPISGHTALYWYRQSLGQGLEFLIYFQGNSAPDKSGLPSDRFSAERTGGSVSTLTIQRTQQEDSAVYLCASSLEAGGNQPQHFGDGTRLSIL.